What follows are 27 T cell receptor beta chains derived from one specimen sequenced in a study of shared T cell receptors in the human thymus. Using immunoSEQ multiplex PCR, the repertoire was profiled, and TCRdb retains in-frame clones only, with some absent. The sample has 640,000 or so clones, about 87% seen once. This sample was shared with a second study, whose subject was human thymus T cells.

Specimen: thymocytes. Every receptor here comes from a boy under three years old with a congenital heart defect.

V is TRBV6-1 and J is TRBJ2-3; D gene unclear. CDR1 is MNHNS, CDR2 SASEGT, per germline. V was trimmed by 2 bases and J by 2 bases, leaving 14 bases between them. CDR3 length: 16 residues. The CDR3 loop reads CASSEHVASPTDTQYF. In DNA form, the CDR3 reads TGTGCCAGCAGTGAACACGTAGCATCCCCCACAGATACGCAGTATTTT.

This chain uses TRBV2 with TRBJ1-1; D ambiguous. Germline values: CDR1 SNHLY, CDR2 FYNNEI. CDR3 size: 10 residues. With 11 bases removed from V and 1 base from J, the gap between germline ends came to 5 bases. The CDR3 DNA reads as TGTGCCTACTGGAACACTGAAGCTTTCTTT. Its translation is CAYWNTEAFF.

The chain joins TRBV27 to TRBJ1-1, with 9 bases lining up with TRBD1. The CDR3 contains 16 residues. V was clipped by 5 bases and J by 5 bases; unmatched bases: 12. The germline gives CDR1 MNHEY, CDR2 SMNVEV (reference sequence). The CDR3 reads CASSKDGQGRRTEAFF. For the CDR3, the DNA is TGTGCCAGCAGTAAGGATGGACAGGGGCGGCGGACTGAAGCTTTCTTT.

The chain employs TRBV10-3 and TRBJ2-7; TRBD2 is a possible D gene (5 bases). Germline V lookup: CDR1 ENHRY, CDR2 SYGVKD. The germline V and J ends were trimmed by 4 bases and 0 bases, with 10 bases remaining between them. There are 14 residues in the CDR3. The DNA of the CDR3 is TGTGCCATCAGTGGAAGCGGAATCTCCTACGAGCAGTACTTC. This sequence encodes CAISGSGISYEQYF.

The chain uses TRBV21-1 and TRBJ2-7; the table calls TRBD2, which could not be checked here. TRBV21-1 constitutes a pseudogene. The CDR3 has 18 amino acids. CDR3 DNA sequence: TGTGCCAGCAGAAGCGGGACTAGCGCTCCCAAAGGGCTCTACGAGCAGTACTTC. Its protein is CASRSGTSAPKGLYEQYF.

The V and J genes are TRBV14 and TRBJ2-1, with 13 bases fitting TRBD2. Germline V gives CDR1 SGHDN, CDR2 FVKESK. CDR3 length: 19 amino acids. The J segment lost 0 bases and the V segment lost 3 bases, leaving 8 bases of the junction unmatched. CDR3 DNA: TGTGCCAGCAGCCACTATAGACTAGCGGGAGGCCTCTCCTACAATGAGCAGTTCTTC. It encodes CASSHYRLAGGLSYNEQFF.

The J gene is TRBJ2-7, the V gene TRBV27; 9 bases map to TRBD1. V lost 6 bases and J lost 4; bases outside the gene matches: 4. From germline, CDR1 is MNHEY and CDR2 SMNVEV (reference sequence). CDR3 size: 13 residues. The CDR3 coding sequence is TGTGCCAGCAGGGGACAGGGCTTATACGAGCAGTACTTC. Its protein product is CASRGQGLYEQYF.

V usage is TRBV2 and J usage is TRBJ2-5; D possibly corresponds to TRBD1 (6 bases). Trimming took 5 bases from V and 0 from J, leaving 10 bases between them. This CDR3 spans 14 amino acids. Germline V CDR1 and CDR2: SNHLY, FYNNEI. The CDR3 sequence: CASSNSGDQETQYF. DNA of the CDR3: TGTGCCAGCAGTAACTCAGGGGACCAAGAGACCCAGTACTTC. The complete variable domain, with remaining parts taken from reference TRBV2 and TRBJ2-5, reads EPEVTQTPSHQVTQMGQEVILRCVPISNHLYFYWYRQILGQKVEFLVSFYNNEISEKSEIFDDQFSVERPDGSNFTLKIRSTKLEDSAMYFCASSNSGDQETQYFGPGTRLLVL.

CDR3 loop: CASSPIEGRSDEKLFF. In DNA form, the CDR3 reads TGTGCCAGCAGCCCCATAGAGGGAAGATCGGATGAAAAACTGTTTTTT. V and J are TRBV11-2 and TRBJ1-4; no reliable D call. This CDR3 spans 16 amino acids. Germline-derived CDR1 and CDR2 are SGHAT and FQNNGV. Trimming shortened V by 5 bases and J by 6 bases, and 19 bases separated the two germline ends. Together with reference TRBV11-2 and TRBJ1-4, the CDR3 gives the full variable domain: EAGVAQSPRYKIIEKRQSVAFWCNPISGHATLYWYQQILGQGPKLLIQFQNNGVVDDSQLPKDRFSAERLKGVDSTLKIQPAKLEDSAVYLCASSPIEGRSDEKLFFGSGTQLSVL.

The rearrangement uses TRBV4-3 and TRBJ1-1, with TRBD1 identical over 7 bases. The CDR3 has 15 residues. The germline CDR1 and CDR2 sequences are LGHNA and YSLEER. Trimming cost V 1 base and J 5 bases; bases outside gene matches: 7. The CDR3 DNA reads as TGCGCCAGCAGCCAAGGAGCCAGGGGGGAGACTGAAGCTTTCTTT. Protein: CASSQGARGETEAFF.

About this clone: Relative to the germline gene, one junction end is altered; a read error may explain this. Distinct nucleotide sequences in the sample also encode this CDR3. The chain joins TRBV28 to TRBJ1-5; 8 nucleotides agree with TRBD1. The germline V gene encodes CDR1 MDHEN and CDR2 SYDVKM. This CDR3 has 16 amino acids. Here the CDR3 reads CASSLGQGGGNQPQHF. DNA of the CDR3: TGTGCCAGCAGCCTCGGACAGGGAGGCGGCAATCAGCCTCAGCATTTT.

This chain links TRBV18 with TRBJ2-7, with D perhaps TRBD2 (6 bases). Trimming stripped 0 bases from V and 2 bases from J, with 14 bases between. Germline V lookup: CDR1 KGHSH, CDR2 LQKENI. The CDR3 is made up of 16 amino acids. CDR3 amino acids: CASSPPYGSLPYEQYF. The CDR3 bases are TGTGCCAGCTCACCACCATACGGGAGTCTACCCTACGAGCAGTACTTC.

This chain connects TRBV27 to TRBJ2-7; TRBD1 might be the D (6 bases). Germline-derived CDR1 and CDR2 are MNHEY and SMNVEV (reference sequence). The CDR3 covers 16 residues. Trimming shortened V by 5 bases and J by 4 bases, and 21 bases separated the two germline ends. The CDR3 nucleotides are TGTGCCAGCAGTGTAATTCAGGGGACCCCACTTTACGAGCAGTACTTC. Amino acid sequence: CASSVIQGTPLYEQYF.

This sequence joins TRBV5-6 and TRBJ2-7; 9 bases map to TRBD1. Per the germline V gene, CDR1 is SGHDT and CDR2 is YYEEEE. This CDR3 has 14 amino acids. Trimming at V came to 5 bases and at J to 4 bases, leaving 7 bases not matched to a gene. DNA for the CDR3: TGTGCCAGCAGGAGGACAGGGGAGTCATACGAGCAGTACTTC. It encodes CASRRTGESYEQYF.

The chain uses TRBV11-2 and TRBJ2-2; 9 bases map to TRBD2. V was pared by 5 bases and J by 6 bases, with 4 bases of the junction left unmatched. The CDR3 is 14 amino acids. Germline CDR1 reads SGHAT; CDR2 reads FQNNGV. CDR3 region: CASSRGRAPGELFF. CDR3 DNA sequence: TGTGCCAGCAGCCGCGGGAGGGCACCCGGGGAGCTGTTTTTT.

The chain is built from TRBV10-3 and TRBJ2-5; 12 bases fit TRBD2. The CDR3 consists of 14 residues. Germline V lookup: CDR1 ENHRY, CDR2 SYGVKD. The V and J ends lost 6 bases and 5 bases, in that order; junction bases with no gene match: 4. The CDR3 reads CAISSGLAGETQYF. The CDR3, as DNA: TGTGCCATCAGCTCGGGACTAGCGGGCGAGACCCAGTACTTC.

The V call is TRBV15, the J call TRBJ1-1, with TRBD1 matching over 8 bases. Germline lookup yields CDR1 LNHNV and CDR2 YYDKDF (reference sequence). This CDR3 is built from 17 residues. Trimming cost V 1 base and J 4 bases; bases outside gene matches: 11. The CDR3 sequence: CATSRVTGNTGGTEAFF. The DNA for the CDR3 is TGTGCCACCAGCAGAGTAACGGGGAACACAGGGGGCACTGAAGCTTTCTTT.

The CDR3 DNA follows: TGTGCCAGCAGTGAAGCGCTCGGACTGTATGGCTACACCTTC. Its translation: CASSEALGLYGYTF. The V and J genes are TRBV6-1 and TRBJ1-2; D not resolved. Germline V CDR1 and CDR2: MNHNS, SASEGT. There are 14 residues in the CDR3. V shed 0 bases and J shed 5 bases, with 10 bases lying between them.

The CDR3 DNA reads as TGTGCCAGCAGGATACCGGACAGCACCTACGAGCAGTACTTC. This codes for CASRIPDSTYEQYF. The chain combines TRBV6-6 with TRBJ2-7; D perhaps matches TRBD1 (6 bases). V lost 6 bases, J lost 2 bases, and 14 bases lay in between. This CDR3 has 14 amino acids. Germline-derived CDR1 and CDR2 are MNHNY and SVGAGI (reference sequence).

The chain recombines TRBV6-1 with TRBJ1-6; a weak D match, TRBD1 (6 bases). This CDR3 is 13 amino acids long. Germline CDR1 and CDR2: MNHNS and SASEGT. Trimming took 6 bases from V and 10 from J, leaving 13 bases between them. The CDR3 DNA reads as TGTGCCAGCAGACCGGGAAGGGGGTCACCCCTCCACTTT. Its protein product is CASRPGRGSPLHF.

The rearrangement links TRBV19 to TRBJ2-5; 12 nucleotides agree with TRBD2. This CDR3 is built from 16 residues. Germline CDR1 is LNHDA and CDR2 is SQIVND (reference sequence). V shed 6 bases, J shed 1 base, and the junction held 6 bases outside the gene matches. This CDR3 reads CASRPGLAGPQETQYF. The CDR3 nucleotides are TGTGCCAGTAGACCGGGACTAGCGGGCCCCCAAGAGACCCAGTACTTC.

The rearrangement joins TRBV12-2 to TRBJ1-5; the table's D gene call, TRBD1, was not cross checked with the DNA. TRBV12-2 is listed as a pseudogene. This CDR3 comprises 16 residues. CDR3 in amino acids: CASRLWPAQGSQPQHF. In DNA form, the CDR3 reads TGTGCAAGTCGCTTATGGCCAGCACAGGGCAGTCAGCCCCAGCATTTT.

This clone showed up just once. This chain links TRBV10-3 with TRBJ2-3, with no clear D. V was pared by 4 bases and J by 6 bases, with 5 bases between. The CDR3 runs to 11 residues. CDR1 and CDR2 from the germline V gene are ENHRY and SYGVKD. CDR3 coding DNA: TGTGCCATCAGTGGAACTGATACGCAGTATTTT. It is translated as CAISGTDTQYF.

The chain links TRBV14 to TRBJ2-4; D is possibly TRBD1 (6 bases). The CDR3 is 16 residues long. Germline assignment: CDR1 SGHDN and CDR2 FVKESK. Deletions cut 4 bases from V and 3 bases from J, with 16 bases between. The CDR3 sequence is CASSLSFRDNKNIQYF. The CDR3 nucleotides are TGTGCCAGCAGCCTAAGCTTCCGGGACAACAAAAACATTCAGTACTTC. Based on the CDR3 plus reference TRBV14 and TRBJ2-4, the full variable domain is EAGVTQFPSHSVIEKGQTVTLRCDPISGHDNLYWYRRVMGKEIKFLLHFVKESKQDESGMPNNRFLAERTGGTYSTLKVQPAELEDSGVYFCASSLSFRDNKNIQYFGAGTRLSVL.

The J gene is TRBJ2-1, the V gene TRBV4-3, with 8 positions matching TRBD2. J was trimmed by 5 bases and V by 3 bases; bases with no gene match: 3. Germline CDR1 and CDR2: LGHNA and YSLEER. This CDR3 spans 14 amino acids. The CDR3 DNA follows: TGCGCCAGCAGCCAGACTAGCGTGAACAATGAGCAGTTCTTC. Protein sequence: CASSQTSVNNEQFF.

The DNA for the CDR3 is TGTGCCAGCAGCTTCTTAACAGGGGTCTCCTACGAGCAGTACTTC. Translated, it gives CASSFLTGVSYEQYF. The chain couples TRBV7-3 to TRBJ2-7; 7 nucleotides agree with TRBD1. The CDR3 runs 15 residues. The germline V gene has CDR1 SGHTA and CDR2 FQGTGA. Germline trimming cut 3 bases from V and 0 bases from J; bases unmatched to any gene: 5.

The V and J genes are TRBV4-1 and TRBJ2-7, with TRBD2 matching 13 bases. Per germline, CDR1 MGHRA and CDR2 YSYEKL. The CDR3 runs to 18 residues. J gave up 2 bases and V 3 bases, and 10 bases lay outside the gene matches. CDR3 residues: CASSHGLAGDHATYEQYF. In nucleotides, the CDR3 is TGCGCCAGCAGCCATGGACTAGCGGGGGACCACGCTACCTACGAGCAGTACTTC.